The 31 T cell receptor beta chains in this list originate from one sample, sequenced in a study of cytomegalovirus exposure and HLA in healthy donors. The study ran its PCR with 60 Vbeta and 13 Jbeta primers. TCRdb keeps only in-frame clones here, not all; method: immunoSEQ multiplex PCR. This sample has about 210,000 clones, with 60% to 80% found just once. Sequences were obtained from PBMCs. The receptors here all came from a male donor in good health and CMV-seronegative.

This chain connects TRBV18 to TRBJ2-1; 10 positions agree with TRBD1. Germline V gene lookup returns CDR1 KGHSH and CDR2 LQKENI. V shed 4 bases and J 5 bases; nucleotides not matched to a gene: 5. This CDR3 comprises 15 residues. CDR3 DNA sequence: TGTGCCAGCTCACTCACCGGGACAGGGGACAATGAGCAGTTCTTC. As protein: CASSLTGTGDNEQFF.

The gene calls are TRBV5-1 and TRBJ1-2; D remains ambiguous. From germline, CDR1 is SGHRS and CDR2 YFSETQ. Trimming shortened V by 0 bases and J by 0 bases, and 9 bases separated the two germline ends. This CDR3 has 15 residues. The CDR3 coding sequence is TGCGCCAGCAGCTTGGGGCAGGTTACTAACTATGGCTACACCTTC. Translated: CASSLGQVTNYGYTF.

This chain joins TRBV7-6 and TRBJ2-1, with TRBD2 identical over 12 bases. Losses at the gene ends were 3 bases for V and 0 bases for J; bases not matched to a gene: 6. There are 18 residues in the CDR3. The germline gives CDR1 SGHVS, CDR2 FNYEAQ. CDR3 in amino acids: CASSFPSGGASSYNEQFF. The CDR3 DNA reads TGTGCCAGCAGCTTCCCTAGCGGGGGGGCCTCCTCCTACAATGAGCAGTTCTTC.

The genes are TRBV6-5 and TRBJ2-5; 7 bases map to TRBD2. TRBJ2-7 explains the end of the DNA better; the J call may be wrong. The CDR3 is made up of 16 amino acids. Germline V gene lookup returns CDR1 MNHEY and CDR2 SVGAGI. The CDR3 region has the DNA TGTGCCAGCAGTTACGGGGGAGGGGCGAAGGCGTACGAGCAGTACTTC. This encodes CASSYGGGAKAYEQYF.

The chain carries TRBV5-6 and TRBJ2-1; 7 bases are a match to TRBD2. CDR3 length: 16 residues. In germline, CDR1 is SGHDT, CDR2 YYEEEE. The ends lost 4 bases at V and 0 bases at J; junction bases unmatched: 7. The CDR3 bases are TGTGCCAGCAGCCAGAGGGGCGGGAGCTCCTACAATGAGCAGTTCTTC. It yields the protein CASSQRGGSSYNEQFF.

The CDR3 here is CASSDRGLNTEAFF. DNA of the CDR3: TGTGCCAGCTCGGACAGGGGGCTGAACACTGAAGCTTTCTTT. The chain joins TRBV18 to TRBJ1-1; 11 nucleotides agree with TRBD1. The length of the CDR3 is 14 residues. Germline V gene lookup returns CDR1 KGHSH and CDR2 LQKENI. Unmatched junction bases numbered 0, after V lost 6 bases and J lost 0 bases.

The CDR3 DNA reads as TGCGCCAGCAGCCCGAGACTAGCGGGGGTACTTACAGATACGCAGTATTTT. As protein: CASSPRLAGVLTDTQYF. This chain connects TRBV5-1 to TRBJ2-3; 12 nucleotides agree with TRBD2. Germline CDR1 SGHRS, CDR2 YFSETQ. V trimming: 4 bases; J trimming: 3 bases; junction bases outside the gene matches: 9. The CDR3 totals 17 residues.

The chain carries TRBV7-8 and TRBJ1-2; D is ambiguous. CDR3 length: 11 residues. V shed 6 bases and J shed 10 bases, with 12 bases lying between them. Per the germline V gene, CDR1 is SGHVS and CDR2 is FQNEAQ. CDR3 bases: TGTGCCAGCAGTATCGGAGATCTCTACACCTTC. Translating gives CASSIGDLYTF.

As concerns this clone: The junction and the germline gene differ at one end; a read error may be behind it. The chain combines TRBV7-9 with TRBJ2-7; 8 bases are shared with TRBD1. The germline gives CDR1 SEHNR, CDR2 FQNEAQ (reference sequence). The CDR3 consists of 16 residues. The CDR3 region is CSSSFQVQGVSHEQYF. CDR3 nucleotides: TGTTCCAGCAGCTTTCAAGTACAGGGGGTTTCCCACGAGCAGTACTTC.

Comment on this clone: Distinct nucleotide sequences in the sample also encode this CDR3. The chain joins TRBV27 to TRBJ2-7, with a weak D call TRBD1 (6 bases). There are 13 residues in the CDR3. Germline CDR1 is MNHEY and CDR2 is SMNVEV (reference sequence). V lost 3 bases to trimming and J lost 2 bases, with 8 bases between them. In DNA form, the CDR3 reads TGTGCCAGCAGTTTGAGGGGGACCTACGAGCAGTACTTC. Protein sequence: CASSLRGTYEQYF.

The chain carries TRBV18 and TRBJ1-4, with a weak D call TRBD1 (5 bases). From germline, CDR1 is KGHSH and CDR2 LQKENI. The CDR3 is made up of 14 amino acids. V shed 4 bases and J shed 3 bases, with 9 bases lying between them. In DNA, the CDR3 is TGTGCCAGCTCACAGGGGCCGGCTAATGAAAAACTGTTTTTT. Translated: CASSQGPANEKLFF.

This CDR3 reads CASKAGTGYGYTF. CDR3 in DNA: TGTGCCAGTAAGGCAGGGACAGGGTATGGCTACACCTTC. V usage is TRBV19 and J usage is TRBJ1-2; 9 bases are a match to TRBD1. The junction had 5 bases not matched to a gene; V was cut back by 7 bases and J by 5 bases. The CDR3 runs 13 residues. Germline assignment: CDR1 LNHDA and CDR2 SQIVND (reference sequence).

V and J are TRBV11-2 and TRBJ1-1; 8 bases align to TRBD1. The germline V gene encodes CDR1 SGHAT and CDR2 FQNNGV. The CDR3 consists of 15 residues. V shed 5 bases, J shed 5 bases, and the junction held 10 bases outside the gene matches. The CDR3 sequence: CASSQDRVRRTEAFF. The CDR3 DNA sequence: TGTGCCAGCAGCCAGGACAGGGTTCGACGGACTGAAGCTTTCTTT.

This chain joins TRBV14 and TRBJ2-1; TRBD1 is a possible D gene (5 bases). Germline V gene data show CDR1 as SGHDN and CDR2 as FVKESK. V was trimmed by 0 bases and J by 8 bases, leaving 17 bases between them. There are 16 residues in the CDR3. The CDR3 spells CASSQDLGKPRDEQFF. CDR3 in DNA: TGTGCCAGCAGCCAAGACCTGGGGAAACCCAGGGATGAGCAGTTCTTC.

This sequence joins TRBV7-2 and TRBJ1-6, with D hard to call. This CDR3 spans 14 amino acids. Germline V gene lookup returns CDR1 SGHTA and CDR2 FQGNSA. The V end was cut by 0 bases, the J end by 11 bases, with 11 bases between. The chain's CDR3 is CASSLAGRGPPLHF. The CDR3, as DNA: TGTGCCAGCAGCTTAGCCGGTCGAGGGCCACCCCTCCACTTT.

V is TRBV7-2 and J is TRBJ2-5; 13 nucleotides line up with TRBD2. The closer fit of TRBJ2-7 to the DNA end suggests the J call may be wrong. This CDR3 has 14 amino acids. From germline, CDR1 is SGHTA and CDR2 FQGNSA. The chain's CDR3 is CASSGTSGTYEQYF. The CDR3 nucleotides are TGTGCCAGCAGCGGGACTAGCGGGACCTACGAGCAGTACTTC.

This clone appeared a single time. As DNA, the CDR3 is TGTGCCAGCAGTCAATACCGAGCCACAGATACGCAGTATTTT. It specifies CASSQYRATDTQYF. The chain carries TRBV7-8 and TRBJ2-3; unclear D gene. From germline, CDR1 is SGHVS and CDR2 FQNEAQ. The CDR3 totals 14 residues. Trimming took off 6 bases at V and 2 bases at J, with 12 bases between the two ends.

This chain joins TRBV27 and TRBJ2-7; 8 nucleotides agree with TRBD1. The CDR3 has 18 amino acids. With V trimmed by 4 bases and J by 6 bases, 20 bases remained unmatched. CDR1 and CDR2 from the germline V gene are MNHEY and SMNVEV (reference sequence). The CDR3 sequence is CASSSSPSDREFPTEQYF. CDR3 nucleotides: TGTGCCAGCAGTTCTAGTCCCTCGGACAGGGAGTTTCCTACCGAGCAGTACTTC.

This clone was observed a handful of times. This rearrangement joins TRBV6-5 to TRBJ2-5; a weak D match, TRBD1 (5 bases). This CDR3 is built from 13 residues. The V and J ends lost 7 bases and 2 bases respectively, with 11 bases between them. From germline, CDR1 is MNHEY and CDR2 SVGAGI. CDR3 amino acids: CASKVRQQETQYF. The CDR3 coding sequence is TGTGCCAGCAAAGTACGACAGCAAGAGACCCAGTACTTC.

The rearrangement joins TRBV20-1 to TRBJ2-3; maybe TRBD1 (7 bases). Germline CDR1 DFQATT, CDR2 SNEGSKA (reference sequence). Trimming took off 5 bases at V and 10 bases at J, with 13 bases between the two ends. This CDR3 is built from 11 residues. The CDR3 loop is CSAADREAQYF. Here the CDR3 DNA reads TGCAGTGCTGCCGACAGGGAGGCGCAGTATTTT.

V gene TRBV12-5 combines with J gene TRBJ2-1; 10 bases line up with TRBD2. Germline-derived CDR1 and CDR2 are LGHNT and FRNRAP. V lost 5 bases, J lost 8 bases, and 9 bases stayed unmatched. The CDR3 extends over 15 amino acids. In nucleotides, the CDR3 is TGTGCTAGTGGTAAACCGGGACTAGCGTTGGATGAGCAGTTCTTC. Translated: CASGKPGLALDEQFF.

This rearrangement joins TRBV28 to TRBJ1-4; 10 positions agree with TRBD1. V gave up 2 bases and J gave up 6 bases; unmatched junction bases: 3. The V gene's germline CDR1 is MDHEN and CDR2 SYDVKM. The CDR3 sequence is 15 residues long. CDR3 nucleotide sequence: TGTGCCAGCAGTTTAGGGGACAGGGGAGATGAAAAACTGTTTTTT. It codes for CASSLGDRGDEKLFF. The full variable domain, with the rest looked up from reference TRBV28 and TRBJ1-4, is DVKVTQSSRYLVKRTGEKVFLECVQDMDHENMFWYRQDPGLGLRLIYFSYDVKMKEKGDIPEGYSVSREKKERFSLILESASTNQTSMYLCASSLGDRGDEKLFFGSGTQLSVL.

V usage is TRBV7-9 and J usage is TRBJ2-5; D not certain. Per the germline V gene, CDR1 is SEHNR and CDR2 is FQNEAQ (reference sequence). The CDR3 has 15 amino acids. The V and J ends lost 0 bases and 1 base respectively, with 9 bases between them. For the CDR3, the DNA is TGTGCCAGCAGCTTAGCCCAGGAAGTCCAAGAGACCCAGTACTTC. Protein: CASSLAQEVQETQYF.

The V call is TRBV28, the J call TRBJ2-5; D might be TRBD1 (6 bases). The CDR3 runs 14 residues. CDR1 is MDHEN and CDR2 is SYDVKM in the germline V gene. Trimming stripped 11 bases from V and 5 bases from J, with 21 bases between. CDR3 in DNA: TGTGCCGCTCAGGGGCAGGGAGAGTGGGAGACCCAGTACTTC. Amino acids: CAAQGQGEWETQYF.

A word on this clone: Germline and junction disagree at one end, which may indicate a read error. This chain uses TRBV7-9 with TRBJ1-2, with D uncertain. The CDR3 totals 13 residues. Per germline, CDR1 SEHNR and CDR2 FQNEAQ (reference sequence). The CDR3 DNA is TGTTCCAGCAGCTTTGGGCGAGACTATGGCTACACCTTC. Protein product: CSSSFGRDYGYTF.

The J gene is TRBJ2-7, the V gene TRBV19; possibly TRBD1 for D (6 bases). Trimming removed 8 bases at V and 2 bases at J, with 16 bases between. Germline V CDR1 and CDR2: LNHDA, SQIVND (reference sequence). This CDR3 has 14 residues. The CDR3 sequence is CASSHRWGPYEQYF. In DNA, the CDR3 is TGTGCCAGTTCCCACAGGTGGGGGCCCTACGAGCAGTACTTC.

Regarding this clone: The germline gene is not matched at one end of the junction; a read error may be the cause. The chain carries TRBV4-1 and TRBJ2-5, with 8 bases lining up with TRBD2. The CDR3 has 14 amino acids. From germline, CDR1 is MGHRA and CDR2 YSYEKL. The CDR3 spells CASSRPGGREAQYF. The CDR3 nucleotides read TGCGCCAGCAGCCGGCCGGGGGGGAGAGAGGCCCAGTACTTC.

The chain recombines TRBV6-5 with TRBJ2-7; TRBD1 might be the D (6 bases). Trimming cost V 2 bases and J 7 bases, with 21 bases left between them. The CDR3 is 16 residues long. The germline V gene encodes CDR1 MNHEY and CDR2 SVGAGI. The CDR3 region has the DNA TGTGCCAGCAGTTACAGATCAGGGGCCCGTGTAAGTGAGCAGTACTTC. It translates to CASSYRSGARVSEQYF.

J is TRBJ1-1 and V is TRBV9; D is ambiguous. Trimming stripped 0 bases from V and 6 bases from J, with 18 bases between. The CDR3 consists of 16 residues. Germline CDR1 and CDR2: SGDLS and YYNGEE. The CDR3 loop is CASSVGGGLSFAEAFF. DNA for the CDR3: TGTGCCAGCAGCGTAGGGGGAGGGTTGAGTTTTGCTGAAGCTTTCTTT.

The rearrangement joins TRBV5-6 to TRBJ1-2; D gene uncertain. The CDR3 contains 13 residues. Trimming stripped 1 base from V and 8 bases from J, with 12 bases between. Germline-derived CDR1 and CDR2 are SGHDT and YYEEEE. The DNA of the CDR3 is TGTGCCAGCAGCTTGCAGGATATCGGCGGCTACACCTTC. This encodes CASSLQDIGGYTF. Full variable domain (outside the CDR3, taken from reference TRBV5-6 and TRBJ1-2): DAGVTQSPTHLIKTRGQQVTLRCSPKSGHDTVSWYQQALGQGPQFIFQYYEEEERQRGNFPDRFSGHQFPNYSSELNVNALLLGDSALYLCASSLQDIGGYTFGSGTRLTVV.

This chain links TRBV11-2 with TRBJ2-7; 9 nucleotides line up with TRBD1. J lost 0 bases, V lost 0 bases, and 6 bases had no gene match. The CDR3 runs to 17 residues. The V gene's germline CDR1 is SGHAT and CDR2 FQNNGV. The CDR3 DNA is TGTGCCAGCAGCTTAGACCTCGGGACAGGGAGCTCCTACGAGCAGTACTTC. As protein: CASSLDLGTGSSYEQYF.